A selection of T cell receptor beta chains follows, all from one sample in a study of blood T cell repertoires in COVID-19. Assay: immunoSEQ multiplex PCR; the TCRdb copy retains only in-frame clones and omits some. The repertoire holds about 200,000 clones, less than 85% seen once, with more than 7% in the top ten. Sequencing was performed on peripheral blood. All receptors come from a woman in her seventies with acute or convalescent COVID-19. Both conserved end residues are part of each CDR3. The D gene is left open where the match is weak. Only some rows state a clone size, as once, few, many or a class for expanded clones.

j_call,d_call,clone_size,v_call,cdr3_aa,cdr3_nt
TRBJ1-5,.,.,TRBV19,CASSLAAEVNQPQHF,TGTGCCAGTAGTCTTGCGGCCGAGGTAAATCAGCCCCAGCATTTT
TRBJ2-1,TRBD2,.,TRBV7-6,CASSSAGGPLAVGPYNEQFF,TGTGCCAGCAGCTCTGCGGGGGGGCCTCTCGCGGTTGGGCCCTACAATGAGCAGTTCTTC
TRBJ1-2,TRBD1,.,TRBV24-1,CATSAAGGYGYTF,TGTGCCACCAGTGCCGCAGGGGGCTATGGCTACACCTTC
TRBJ2-1,TRBD2,.,TRBV20-1,CSASLLAGGISYNEQFF,TGCAGTGCTAGTTTACTAGCGGGGGGGATCTCCTACAATGAGCAGTTCTTC
TRBJ2-3,TRBD1,.,TRBV29-1,CSVGKGASTDTQYF,TGCAGCGTTGGGAAGGGGGCGAGCACAGATACGCAGTATTTT
TRBJ1-1,.,.,TRBV5-8,CASSLDRGAGNTEAFF,TGTGCCAGCAGCTTGGATCGGGGGGCAGGTAACACTGAAGCTTTCTTT
TRBJ2-3,TRBD2,.,TRBV10-1,CASSDRGTSLTDTQYF,TGCGCCAGCAGTGACCGAGGGACTAGCCTCACAGATACGCAGTATTTT
TRBJ1-4,TRBD1,.,TRBV4-1,CASSNRQGLDEKLFF,TGCGCCAGCAGCAACCGACAGGGATTAGATGAAAAACTGTTTTTT
TRBJ2-1,.,once,TRBV10-2,CASATRAEQFF,TGCGCCAGCGCTACGAGGGCAGAGCAGTTCTTC
TRBJ1-5,.,few,TRBV24-1,CATGGSANQPQHF,TGTGCCACCGGAGGCAGCGCGAATCAGCCCCAGCATTTT
TRBJ2-3,.,few,TRBV9,CASSVARGTSTDTQYF,TGTGCCAGCAGCGTGGCCCGGGGGACTAGCACAGATACGCAGTATTTT
TRBJ1-3,.,.,TRBV6-5,CASSPGTLGNTIYF,TGTGCCAGCAGCCCCGGGACTTTAGGAAACACCATATATTTT
TRBJ2-4,.,.,TRBV10-3,CAISESEGRGAKNIQYF,TGTGCCATCAGTGAGTCGGAGGGAAGAGGGGCCAAAAACATTCAGTACTTC
TRBJ1-5,TRBD1,once,TRBV18,CASSPTGTNQPQHF,TGTGCCAGCTCACCGACAGGGACGAATCAGCCCCAGCATTTT
TRBJ2-3,.,.,TRBV19,CASSMDSGSSPGGTDTQYF,TGTGCCAGTAGTATGGACTCAGGATCCAGCCCTGGAGGCACAGATACGCAGTATTTT
TRBJ2-5,TRBD1,.,TRBV5-4,CASSLGQGTAKTTQYF,TGTGCCAGCAGCTTGGGACAGGGAACAGCCAAGACGACCCAGTACTTC
TRBJ2-2,.,.,TRBV12-3/TRBV12-4,CASSPNTGELFF,TGTGCCAGCAGTCCAAACACCGGGGAGCTGTTTTTT
TRBJ1-1,.,.,TRBV16,CASSQSEGGEAFF,TGTGCCAGCAGCCAATCGGAAGGGGGTGAAGCTTTCTTT
TRBJ2-5,.,.,TRBV6-5,CASSELETQYF,TGTGCCAGCTCCGAGTTAGAGACCCAGTACTTC
TRBJ1-4,.,once,TRBV11-2,CASSGWGTSTNEKLFF,TGTGCCAGCAGCGGGTGGGGGACATCAACTAATGAAAAACTGTTTTTT
TRBJ2-5,.,.,TRBV7-2,CASSLESFSQETQYF,TGTGCCAGCAGCTTAGAGTCGTTCAGCCAAGAGACCCAGTACTTC
TRBJ2-2,TRBD1,.,TRBV5-1,CASEPGQKTGELFF,TGCGCCAGTGAACCGGGACAGAAAACCGGGGAGCTGTTTTTT
TRBJ2-3,TRBD2,.,TRBV28,CASTLGGGLAATDTQYF,TGTGCCAGCACCCTAGGGGGGGGACTAGCGGCGACAGATACGCAGTATTTT
TRBJ1-3,.,.,TRBV7-9,CASSPAGSTGNTIYF,TGTGCCAGCAGCCCCGCGGGGTCTACTGGAAACACCATATATTTT
TRBJ1-5,TRBD1,few,TRBV10-2,CASSLGGTANQPQHF,TGCGCCAGCAGTTTAGGGGGGACAGCAAATCAGCCCCAGCATTTT
TRBJ2-6,.,.,TRBV7-2,CASSFSIRGGSGANVLTF,TGTGCCAGCAGCTTTTCTATAAGAGGGGGCTCTGGGGCCAACGTCCTGACTTTC
TRBJ2-3,.,.,TRBV5-5,CASSRQDTDTQYF,TGTGCCAGCAGCCGACAAGACACAGATACGCAGTATTTT
TRBJ2-1,TRBD2,few,TRBV6-2/TRBV6-3,CASSPGLAGGSSYNEQFF,TGTGCCAGCAGCCCGGGACTAGCGGGGGGGTCCTCCTACAATGAGCAGTTCTTC
TRBJ1-6,TRBD1,.,TRBV5-1,CASSLEGSGQGYSPLHF,TGCGCCAGCAGCTTGGAGGGATCGGGACAGGGGTATTCACCCCTCCACTTT
TRBJ2-4,.,once,TRBV4-1,CASSQDNSRPSQNIQYF,TGCGCCAGCAGCCAAGATAACTCCCGACCTAGCCAAAACATTCAGTACTTC
TRBJ1-1,TRBD1,once,TRBV7-2,CASSLQTGARTEAFF,TGTGCCAGCAGCCTCCAGACAGGGGCAAGGACTGAAGCTTTCTTT
TRBJ2-1,TRBD2,.,TRBV19,CASSIQRTSTHEQFF,TGTGCCAGTAGTATTCAGAGGACTAGTACCCATGAGCAGTTCTTC
TRBJ2-1,TRBD1,once,TRBV2,CASRDRASIHEQFF,TGTGCCAGCAGGGACAGGGCATCGATCCATGAGCAGTTCTTC
TRBJ1-1,.,once,TRBV6-5,CASDRFTEAFF,TGTGCCAGTGACAGGTTCACTGAAGCTTTCTTT
TRBJ2-5,.,.,TRBV6-5,CASSSGVETQYF,TGTGCCAGCAGTTCAGGGGTGGAGACCCAGTACTTC
TRBJ2-3,TRBD2,once,TRBV20-1,CSPAGEAQYF,TGCAGTCCCGCGGGAGAGGCGCAGTATTTT
TRBJ2-2,.,few,TRBV5-1,CASSLVSGETGELFF,TGCGCCAGCAGCTTGGTATCAGGGGAGACCGGGGAGCTGTTTTTT
TRBJ1-3,.,.,TRBV18,CASSPEGSSGNTIYF,TGTGCCAGCTCACCGGAGGGGTCCTCTGGAAACACCATATATTTT
TRBJ1-6,.,.,TRBV27,CASSQGLGLYSPLHF,TGTGCCAGCAGTCAAGGACTGGGATTGTATTCACCCCTCCACTTT
TRBJ1-2,.,.,TRBV5-8,CASSLLRGINYGYTF,TGTGCCAGCAGCTTGTTGCGGGGTATTAACTATGGCTACACCTTC
TRBJ2-7,TRBD2,few,TRBV5-1,CASRIAGGSSSYEQYF,TGCGCCAGCAGGATAGCGGGGGGCTCATCTTCCTACGAGCAGTACTTC
TRBJ1-5,TRBD1,few,TRBV7-2,CASSSDRGQPQHF,TGTGCCAGCAGCTCGGACAGGGGCCAGCCCCAGCATTTT
TRBJ1-1,TRBD1,.,TRBV5-1,CASRTGQGNTEAFF,TGCGCCAGCAGGACGGGACAGGGAAACACTGAAGCTTTCTTT
TRBJ2-5,.,once,TRBV7-2,CASSLSREKTQYF,TGTGCCAGCAGCTTATCTCGTGAGAAGACCCAGTACTTC
TRBJ1-3,.,.,TRBV6-6,CASTTGHSSGNTIYF,TGTGCCAGCACCACAGGACACAGCTCTGGAAACACCATATATTTT
TRBJ1-5,.,.,TRBV4-1,CASSQSGFGSNQPQHF,TGCGCCAGCAGCCAATCAGGGTTTGGCAGCAATCAGCCCCAGCATTTT
TRBJ2-1,TRBD1,.,TRBV24-1,CATSGTGEGGTNEQFF,TGTGCCACCAGTGGGACAGGGGAAGGAGGCACCAATGAGCAGTTCTTC
TRBJ2-3,TRBD2,.,TRBV3-1/TRBV3-2,CASSQETSGGTDTQYF,TGTGCCAGCAGCCAAGAAACTAGCGGAGGAACAGATACGCAGTATTTT
TRBJ2-7,TRBD2,.,TRBV4-2,CASSQGRAGLAVRDEQYF,TGTGCCAGCAGCCAAGGAAGGGCTGGGCTAGCGGTAAGGGACGAGCAGTACTTC
TRBJ2-5,TRBD1,.,TRBV6-5,CASRLTGAETQYF,TGTGCCAGCAGGCTGACAGGGGCAGAGACCCAGTACTTC
TRBJ2-3,TRBD2,.,TRBV13,CASSLRTSGGSPHYF,TGTGCCAGCAGCTTAAGGACTAGCGGGGGGTCGCCGCATTATTTT
TRBJ2-7,TRBD1,once,TRBV7-8,CASSPRGLEQYF,TGTGCCAGCAGCCCCAGGGGGCTCGAGCAGTACTTC
TRBJ2-3,TRBD1,.,TRBV2,CASSGGTAGTDTQYF,TGTGCCAGCAGTGGAGGGACAGCAGGCACAGATACGCAGTATTTT
TRBJ1-3,.,.,TRBV30,CAWSEQNTIYF,TGTGCCTGGAGTGAACAGAACACCATATATTTT